Detailed here is one TCR beta chain. Its cognate antigen is unknown. Using immunoSEQ multiplex PCR, the repertoire was profiled, and TCRdb retains in-frame clones only, with some absent. The sample consists of 50,000 to 75,000 clones, approximately 77% of them appearing once. This sample was included in a study of radiotherapy plus CTLA-4 blockade in lung cancer. Overall study context: Approximately 18% of patients responded objectively, and about 30% achieved disease control. Overall study findings and caveats: Best predicting response, reportedly, were early blood T cell clone dynamics, with interferon-beta.

In germline, CDR1 is SGHVS, CDR2 FNYEAQ. The CDR3 loop spans 14 amino acids. V trimming: 5 bases; J trimming: 5 bases; junction bases outside the gene matches: 4. The chain combines TRBV7-6 with TRBJ2-2; TRBD1 matches 8 bases. This sample comprised peripheral blood, obtained from a patient treated with radiotherapy plus ipilimumab. The clonotype was recovered from a human donor with non-small cell lung cancer who had a complete response to radiotherapy plus ipilimumab. The DNA for the CDR3 is TGTGCCAGCAGCGACAGGGGCTGGACCGGGGAGCTGTTTTTT. It codes for CASSDRGWTGELFF.